This T cell receptor beta chain is from a study of shared clonotypes between healthy human individuals. Germline V gene lookup returns CDR1 SNHLY and CDR2 FYNNEI. The CDR3 runs 14 residues. V lost 3 bases and J lost 3; bases outside the gene matches: 5. Study observations and caveats: Rarefaction demonstrated incomplete sorted-subset sequencing despite large depth. A small donor pool kept down the genetic and exposure-history diversity that was represented.

An even split of each subset's genomic DNA across several immunoSEQ plates was performed. As processed by the authors: Because ImmunoSEQ provided only junction sequences with no quality scores, the filtering differed. TCRdb's copy holds only in-frame clones and misses some; the assay was immunoSEQ multiplex PCR. The V and J calls and clone size were taken over from that table, and D and trimming were inferred from the DNA. The table shows some 2,500,000 clones, with approximately 93% occurring only once. A note on this clone: What it binds is unknown.

The V and J genes are TRBV2 and TRBJ2-7, with 7 bases that match TRBD2. This clonotype was obtained from a man aged 18-30 years in good health. Some clones in this sample may be carry-over from other donors' samples. Sequencing was carried out using naive CD4+ T cells from PBMCs. Subset denoted: CD45RA+ positively selected. The CDR3 nucleotides are TGTGCCAGCAGTGACCCTAGCGGCAACTACGAGCAGTACTTC. Protein sequence: CASSDPSGNYEQYF.